One T cell receptor (beta chain) is described in this entry. Antigen specificity is unknown. The data belong to a study of metastatic and nonmetastatic thyroid tumors. Study background: Repertoires from malignant and benign thyroid patients were compared across blood and tumor or nodule tissue. Regarding the study as a whole: It was reported that TCR beta diversity was significantly higher in malignant thyroid tumors than benign nodules, in blood and tumor.

No treatment had been given to any patient before thyroid surgery. In the source study's methods: Using the CDR3 differences seen across clinicopathological groups, the authors built a distant-metastasis classifier for papillary thyroid cancer, which was meant to discriminate distant-metastatic patients. TCRdb re-called clones via MiXCR from the PCR reads. Clone size and V and J calls follow TCRdb, not the original study. The table includes nearly 35,000 clones, roughly a sixth detected once. The CDR3 sequence is 13 residues long. The germline V gene has CDR1 MNHNS and CDR2 SASEGT. V was trimmed by 6 bases and J by 0 bases, leaving 8 bases between them.

Sample: blood. This TCR was sampled from a female donor with papillary thyroid cancer or a benign thyroid nodule (not recorded which). Some clones in this sample may be carry-over from other donors' samples. This chain connects TRBV6-1 to TRBJ1-1; maybe TRBD1 (5 bases). CDR3 residues: CASRKGLNTEAFF. In DNA form, the CDR3 reads TGTGCCAGCAGGAAGGGACTGAACACTGAAGCTTTCTTT.